What follows are 16 T cell receptor beta chains derived from one specimen sequenced in a study of blood T cell repertoires in COVID-19. Clones were sequenced by immunoSEQ multiplex PCR, and TCRdb holds only the in-frame ones, with some missing. The sample carries tens of thousands of clones, around 88% recorded once. The sample consisted of peripheral blood. The receptors derive from a man aged 60 to 69 with acute or convalescent COVID-19.

This clone was found once. The V and J genes are TRBV5-4 and TRBJ2-7; D may be TRBD1 (7 bases). Germline CDR1 SGHNT, CDR2 YYREEE (reference sequence). Trimming shortened V by 5 bases and J by 5 bases, and 17 bases separated the two germline ends. The CDR3 runs 14 residues. DNA of the CDR3: TGTGCCAGCAGACTGGCAGGGGGGAGAGACGAGCAGTACTTC. Translation gives CASRLAGGRDEQYF.

The chain carries TRBV28 and TRBJ1-2; 8 bases align to TRBD1. The CDR3 sequence is 15 residues long. From germline, CDR1 is MDHEN and CDR2 SYDVKM. With 5 bases clipped from V and 0 bases from J, the junction kept 5 bases outside the gene matches. The chain's CDR3 is CASSRQGSTNYGYTF. In nucleotides, the CDR3 is TGTGCCAGCAGTCGACAGGGGAGTACTAACTATGGCTACACCTTC.

The CDR3 loop is CASSPGTGEANEKLFF. The CDR3 DNA follows: TGTGCCAGCAGTCCCGGGACAGGGGAAGCTAATGAAAAACTGTTTTTT. V usage is TRBV27 and J usage is TRBJ1-4; 10 bases match TRBD1. Per the germline V gene, CDR1 is MNHEY and CDR2 is SMNVEV (reference sequence). Trimming took 5 bases from V and 3 from J; bases not matched to a gene: 6. This CDR3 has 16 amino acids.

The chain has TRBV4-1 and TRBJ2-2, with 9 bases identical to TRBD1. The germline V gene encodes CDR1 MGHRA and CDR2 YSYEKL. CDR3 size: 15 residues. V gave up 6 bases and J gave up 4 bases; unmatched junction bases: 6. The CDR3 protein is CASSGQGLGTGELFF. The CDR3 DNA reads TGCGCCAGCAGTGGACAGGGGCTTGGCACCGGGGAGCTGTTTTTT.

This clone was counted a few times. J is TRBJ1-2 and V is TRBV7-3; 7 bases align to TRBD1. CDR3 size: 13 residues. With 2 bases clipped from V and 8 bases from J, the junction kept 5 bases outside the gene matches. Germline V gene data show CDR1 as SGHTA and CDR2 as FQGTGA. CDR3 amino acids: CASSLSNRGGYTF. CDR3 DNA sequence: TGTGCCAGCAGCTTATCGAACAGGGGCGGCTACACCTTC.

The chain is built from TRBV19 and TRBJ1-1, with 7 bases aligning to TRBD1. Germline CDR1 and CDR2: LNHDA and SQIVND (reference sequence). There are 15 residues in the CDR3. V was pared by 5 bases and J by 0 bases, with 6 bases of the junction left unmatched. This CDR3 is CASSAPGTVNTEAFF. The DNA for the CDR3 is TGTGCCAGTAGTGCCCCCGGGACAGTGAACACTGAAGCTTTCTTT.

This clone was picked up one time. The rearrangement uses TRBV19 and TRBJ2-5; perhaps TRBD1 as D (6 bases). Germline V CDR1 and CDR2: LNHDA, SQIVND (reference sequence). This CDR3 has 15 residues. Trimming left V 3 bases short and J 7 bases short, with 18 bases between. The CDR3 DNA follows: TGTGCCAGTAGTATGGGTGGACAGTCGAGGGGGACCCAGTACTTC. It yields the protein CASSMGGQSRGTQYF.

V usage is TRBV28 and J usage is TRBJ2-7, with D uncertain. Germline V gives CDR1 MDHEN, CDR2 SYDVKM. Trimming removed 5 bases from V and 4 bases from J, with 24 bases in between. This CDR3 contains 17 residues. As DNA, the CDR3 is TGTGCCAGCAGTGCCCAAATTGGGTACAGAAGCAGTTACGAGCAGTACTTC. Translated: CASSAQIGYRSSYEQYF.

V and J are TRBV27 and TRBJ1-1; TRBD1 matches at 8 bases. CDR3 size: 16 residues. CDR1 and CDR2 (germline): MNHEY, SMNVEV (reference sequence). The ends lost 3 bases at V and 0 bases at J; junction bases unmatched: 6. CDR3 sequence reads: CASSFRTGLMNTEAFF. CDR3 nucleotides: TGTGCCAGCAGTTTCAGGACAGGGCTCATGAACACTGAAGCTTTCTTT.

The chain couples TRBV5-1 to TRBJ2-1, with TRBD2 matching 10 bases. V shed 3 bases and J 4 bases; nucleotides not matched to a gene: 4. CDR3 length: 15 residues. Germline-derived CDR1 and CDR2 are SGHRS and YFSETQ. CDR3 in amino acids: CASSSGLALYNEQFF. The CDR3 DNA follows: TGCGCCAGCAGCTCGGGACTAGCGTTGTACAATGAGCAGTTCTTC.

V usage is TRBV30 and J usage is TRBJ1-2; D gene uncertain. This CDR3 has 15 residues. Germline CDR1 reads GTSNPN; CDR2 reads SVGIG (reference sequence). V was pared by 0 bases and J by 4 bases, with 15 bases between. Here the CDR3 reads CAWSVRTLRAYGYTF. CDR3 DNA sequence: TGTGCCTGGAGTGTAAGGACTCTAAGGGCCTATGGCTACACCTTC.

The chain uses TRBV5-5 and TRBJ2-7; TRBD2 agrees at 8 bases. The CDR3 is 14 amino acids. V dropped 5 bases and J dropped 5; count of bases not matched to a gene: 9. Germline V gene data show CDR1 as SGHKS and CDR2 as YYEKEE (reference sequence). CDR3 DNA sequence: TGTGCCAGCAGTCCGACTAGCGTTTCCCACGAGCAGTACTTC. It codes for CASSPTSVSHEQYF. Full variable domain (rest looked up from reference TRBV5-5 and TRBJ2-7): DAGVTQSPTHLIKTRGQQVTLRCSPISGHKSVSWYQQVLGQGPQFIFQYYEKEERGRGNFPDRFSARQFPNYSSELNVNALLLGDSALYLCASSPTSVSHEQYFGPGTRLTVT.

CDR3 nucleotide sequence: TGTGCCAGCAGTGAACCCCCTCTGTACGAGCAGTACTTC. It translates to CASSEPPLYEQYF. The rearrangement uses TRBV6-1 and TRBJ2-7, with D unresolved. CDR1 MNHNS and CDR2 SASEGT come from the germline V gene. CDR3 length: 13 residues. The germline V and J ends were trimmed by 2 bases and 4 bases, with 9 bases remaining between them.

This clone was picked up one time. The chain links TRBV2 to TRBJ2-6; TRBD1 agrees at 8 bases. The CDR3 consists of 15 residues. With V trimmed by 8 bases and J by 2 bases, 5 bases remained unmatched. The germline gives CDR1 SNHLY, CDR2 FYNNEI. CDR3 nucleotide sequence: TGTGCCAGCCGGGACAGGTCCGCTGGGGCCAACGTCCTGACTTTC. It codes for CASRDRSAGANVLTF. Filled out from reference TRBV2 and TRBJ2-6, the complete variable domain reads EPEVTQTPSHQVTQMGQEVILRCVPISNHLYFYWYRQILGQKVEFLVSFYNNEISEKSEIFDDQFSVERPDGSNFTLKIRSTKLEDSAMYFCASRDRSAGANVLTFGAGSRLTVL.

The V gene is TRBV5-1, the J gene TRBJ2-7; TRBD1 agrees at 10 bases. The germline V gene has CDR1 SGHRS and CDR2 YFSETQ. The trim removed 2 bases at V and 1 base at J, leaving 9 bases unmatched. The CDR3 contains 17 residues. The DNA of the CDR3 is TGCGCCAGCAGCTTACCGGGACAGGGGCTACCTTCCTACGAGCAGTACTTC. It translates to CASSLPGQGLPSYEQYF.

The chain carries TRBV2 and TRBJ2-1; D possibly corresponds to TRBD1 (6 bases). Germline lookup yields CDR1 SNHLY and CDR2 FYNNEI. The CDR3 sequence is 15 residues long. Trimming left V 0 bases short and J 7 bases short, with 13 bases between. The CDR3 loop reads CASSEAPGVINEQFF. In nucleotides, the CDR3 is TGTGCCAGCAGTGAAGCCCCAGGGGTAATAAATGAGCAGTTCTTC. Based on the CDR3 plus reference TRBV2 and TRBJ2-1, the full variable domain is EPEVTQTPSHQVTQMGQEVILRCVPISNHLYFYWYRQILGQKVEFLVSFYNNEISEKSEIFDDQFSVERPDGSNFTLKIRSTKLEDSAMYFCASSEAPGVINEQFFGPGTRLTVL.